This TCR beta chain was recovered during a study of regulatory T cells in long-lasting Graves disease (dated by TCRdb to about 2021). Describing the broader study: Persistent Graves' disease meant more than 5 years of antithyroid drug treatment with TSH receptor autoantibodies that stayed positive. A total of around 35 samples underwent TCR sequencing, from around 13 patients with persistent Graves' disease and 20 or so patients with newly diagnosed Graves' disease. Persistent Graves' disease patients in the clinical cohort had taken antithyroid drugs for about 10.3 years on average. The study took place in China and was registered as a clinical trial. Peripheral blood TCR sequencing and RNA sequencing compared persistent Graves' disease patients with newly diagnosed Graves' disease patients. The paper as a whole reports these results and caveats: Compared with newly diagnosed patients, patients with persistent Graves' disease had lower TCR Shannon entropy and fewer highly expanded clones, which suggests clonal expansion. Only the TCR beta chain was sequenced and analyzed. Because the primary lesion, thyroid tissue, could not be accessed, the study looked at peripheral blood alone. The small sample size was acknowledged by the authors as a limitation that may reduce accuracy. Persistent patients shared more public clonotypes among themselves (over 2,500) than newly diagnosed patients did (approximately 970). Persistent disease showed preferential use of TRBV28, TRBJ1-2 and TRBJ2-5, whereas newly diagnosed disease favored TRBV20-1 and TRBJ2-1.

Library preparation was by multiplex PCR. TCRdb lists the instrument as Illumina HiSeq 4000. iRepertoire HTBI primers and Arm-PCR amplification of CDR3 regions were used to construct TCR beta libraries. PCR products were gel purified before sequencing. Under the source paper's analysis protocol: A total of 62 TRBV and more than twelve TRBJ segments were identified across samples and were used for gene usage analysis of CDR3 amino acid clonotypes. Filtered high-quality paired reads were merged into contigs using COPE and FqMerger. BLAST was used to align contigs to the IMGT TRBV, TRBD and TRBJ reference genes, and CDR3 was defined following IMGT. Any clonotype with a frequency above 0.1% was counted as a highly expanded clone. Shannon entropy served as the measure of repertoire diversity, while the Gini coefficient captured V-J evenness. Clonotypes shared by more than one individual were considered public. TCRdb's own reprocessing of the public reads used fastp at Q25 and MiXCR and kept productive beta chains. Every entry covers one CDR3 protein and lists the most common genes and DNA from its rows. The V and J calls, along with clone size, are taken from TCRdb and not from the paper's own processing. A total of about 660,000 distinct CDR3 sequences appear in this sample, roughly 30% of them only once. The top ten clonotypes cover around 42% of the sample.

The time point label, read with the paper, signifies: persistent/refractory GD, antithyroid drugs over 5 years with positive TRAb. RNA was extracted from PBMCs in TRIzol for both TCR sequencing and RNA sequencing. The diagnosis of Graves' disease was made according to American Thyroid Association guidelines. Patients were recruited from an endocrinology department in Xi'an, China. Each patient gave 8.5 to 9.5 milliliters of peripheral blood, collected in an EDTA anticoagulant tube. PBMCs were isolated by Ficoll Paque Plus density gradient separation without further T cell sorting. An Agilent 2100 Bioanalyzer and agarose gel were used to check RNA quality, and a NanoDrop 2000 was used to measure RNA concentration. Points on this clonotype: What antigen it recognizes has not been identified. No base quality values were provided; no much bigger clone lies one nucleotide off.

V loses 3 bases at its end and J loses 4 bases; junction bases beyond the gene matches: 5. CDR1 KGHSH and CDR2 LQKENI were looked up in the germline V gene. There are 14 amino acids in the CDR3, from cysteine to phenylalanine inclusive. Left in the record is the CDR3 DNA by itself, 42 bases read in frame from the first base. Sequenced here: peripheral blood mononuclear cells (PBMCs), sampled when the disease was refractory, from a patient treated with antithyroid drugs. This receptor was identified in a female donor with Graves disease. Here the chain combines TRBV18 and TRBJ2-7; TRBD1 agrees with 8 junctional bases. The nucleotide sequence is TGTGCCAGCTCACCTGGGACAGGACAGTACGAGCAGTACTTC. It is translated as CASSPGTGQYEQYF.